The rows below give T cell receptor beta chains drawn from one sample of a study of PD-L1 blockade in urothelial cancer. Sequenced by immunoSEQ multiplex PCR; TCRdb stores in-frame clones only, minus some. In the table there are roughly 45,000 clones, 65% to 85% of which are singletons. This sample comprised PBMCs, obtained around atezolizumab (anti-PD-L1) treatment. The receptors were sampled from a man between 65 and 80 years old with urothelial cancer. Both conserved end residues are part of each CDR3. A D gene is named only where the DNA matches it firmly. Only some rows state a clone size, as once, few, many or a class for expanded clones.

.	TRBV4-1	TRBJ1-2	.	15	TGCGCCAGCACCTTGACTGGGGGGGAGAACTATGGCTACACCTTC	CASTLTGGENYGYTF
.	TRBV30	TRBJ1-1	.	16	TGTGCCTGGAGGACCTGGAGGGGCCCTTCAAACACTGAAGCTTTCTTT	CAWRTWRGPSNTEAFF
TRBD1	TRBV9	TRBJ2-1	.	15	TGTGCCAGCAGCGTAGGCACAGGGGGTGTCAATGAGCAGTTCTTC	CASSVGTGGVNEQFF
.	TRBV4-1	TRBJ1-1	few	17	TGCGCCAGCAGTCCCCGATCCAGGGATGGGATGAACACTGAAGCTTTCTTT	CASSPRSRDGMNTEAFF
.	TRBV6-6	TRBJ1-5	.	15	TGTGCCAGCACTCAGGGCCTACATAGCAATCAGCCCCAGCATTTT	CASTQGLHSNQPQHF
.	TRBV5-1	TRBJ2-2	.	15	TGCGCCAGCAGCTTGGGCGGTTCGAACACCGGGGAGCTGTTTTTT	CASSLGGSNTGELFF
.	TRBV30	TRBJ2-1	few	13	TGTGCCTGGAGTTTGAAGGGTAGGGGTGAGCAGTTCTTC	CAWSLKGRGEQFF
.	TRBV4-2	TRBJ2-4	.	17	TGTGCCAGCAGCCAAGAGCCCATCAGGAGGGCCAAAAACATTCAGTACTTC	CASSQEPIRRAKNIQYF
TRBD1	TRBV14	TRBJ1-1	.	14	TGTGCCAGCGATTTGACAGGGGGCAACTCTGAAGCTTTCTTT	CASDLTGGNSEAFF
TRBD1	TRBV4-1	TRBJ1-1	.	19	TGCGCCAGCAGCCAAGTTCCGGGGACAGGCCGACCTTATAACACTGAAGCTTTCTTT	CASSQVPGTGRPYNTEAFF
TRBD1	TRBV5-1	TRBJ1-4	once	14	TGCGCCAGCAGCTTGCAGGGGGAAGAAGAAAAACTGTTTTTT	CASSLQGEEEKLFF
.	TRBV19	TRBJ2-1	once	13	TGTGCCAGTAGCCGGATGAGCAGCAGGGAGCAGTTCTTC	CASSRMSSREQFF
.	TRBV27	TRBJ2-7	.	14	TGTGCCAGCGGGTTCTCCCGGGATTCTGCCCCCTTCTTCTTC	CASGFSRDSAPFFF
TRBD1	TRBV11-3	TRBJ2-1	.	14	TGTGCCAGCAGTTACCGGGACAGATACAATGAGCAGTTCTTC	CASSYRDRYNEQFF
TRBD1	TRBV5-6	TRBJ2-7	.	17	TGTGCCAGCAGCAGACGTCCGGGACAGGGAAACCCCTACGAGCAGTACTTC	CASSRRPGQGNPYEQYF
TRBD2	TRBV6-5	TRBJ2-1	.	14	TGTGCCAGCAGTTCACTAGCGGGATACAATGAGCAGTTCTTC	CASSSLAGYNEQFF
TRBD2	TRBV28	TRBJ2-7	.	19	TGTGCCAGCAGTTTCGGAGGGACTAGCACCCCTCGAAGGGGCTACGAGCAGTACTTC	CASSFGGTSTPRRGYEQYF
.	TRBV6-1	TRBJ2-2	.	14	TGTGCCAGCTCGGGTCTAGTGAACACCGGGGAGCTGTTTTTT	CASSGLVNTGELFF
TRBD2	TRBV11-1	TRBJ2-1	.	15	TGTGCCAGCAGCTTGGGACTAGCTTTTAACAATGAGCAGTTCTTC	CASSLGLAFNNEQFF
.	TRBV11-2	TRBJ1-2	once	15	TGTGCCAGCAGCTCCGACGGCGGGGGTTGGGGGGGCTACACCTTC	CASSSDGGGWGGYTF
TRBD2	TRBV2	TRBJ2-1	.	15	TGTGCCAGCAGCCGACTAGCGGGAGGCGACAATGAGCAGTTCTTC	CASSRLAGGDNEQFF
TRBD2	TRBV15	TRBJ2-2	.	18	TGTGCCACCAGCAGAACTAGCGGGAGGGCCCGTCCCACCGGGGAGCTGTTTTTT	CATSRTSGRARPTGELFF
.	TRBV6-5	TRBJ1-1	once	11	TGTGCCAGCAGTTTTGAGGGTGAAGCTTTCTTT	CASSFEGEAFF
.	TRBV11-2	TRBJ2-5	.	13	TGTGCCAGCAGCTTAGCTAGCGTGGGGACCCAGTACTTC	CASSLASVGTQYF
.	TRBV29-1	TRBJ2-5	.	12	TGCAGCGTTGTGGACATACAAGAGACCCAGTACTTC	CSVVDIQETQYF
TRBD1	TRBV10-2	TRBJ2-4	.	15	TGCGCCAGCAGTGGGACAGGGGGGTTTGAGAACATTCAGTACTTC	CASSGTGGFENIQYF
.	TRBV4-1	TRBJ2-2	once	14	TGCGGCAGCAGCCGGCACACGAACACCGGGGAGCTGTTTTTT	CGSSRHTNTGELFF
TRBD2	TRBV15	TRBJ2-2	.	17	TGTGCCACCAGCGCAGGGAGCGGGAGGGCCGTTGGCGGGGAGCTGTTTTTT	CATSAGSGRAVGGELFF
.	TRBV2	TRBJ2-1	.	13	TGTGCCAGCCGGAGGGGACTTAACAATGAGCAGTTCTTC	CASRRGLNNEQFF
.	TRBV5-6	TRBJ1-4	.	12	TGTGCCAGCAGCCGTACAGGGATCGGACTGTTTTTT	CASSRTGIGLFF
.	TRBV6-4	TRBJ2-1	.	16	TGTGCCAGCAGTGACTCGGGGCAGCCCCTACTCCATGAGCAGTTCTTC	CASSDSGQPLLHEQFF
TRBD2	TRBV5-4	TRBJ2-7	few	19	TGTGCCAGCAGCGGATCACCGGGACTAGCGGGAGGTGCTGCCTACGAGCAGTACTTC	CASSGSPGLAGGAAYEQYF
TRBD2	TRBV7-2	TRBJ2-3	.	17	TGTGCCAGCAGCTTAGAAGCTAGCGGGAGGGTCACAGATACGCAGTATTTT	CASSLEASGRVTDTQYF
.	TRBV5-1	TRBJ1-3	.	15	TGCGCCAGCAGCCGGGCACGAGAGGGCGGAAACACCATATATTTT	CASSRAREGGNTIYF
.	TRBV23-1	TRBJ1-5	.	15	TGCGCCAGCAGTCAATCGGCGACAGGCAATCAGCCCCAGCATTTT	CASSQSATGNQPQHF
TRBD1	TRBV9	TRBJ2-3	.	15	TGTGCCAGCAGCGAGGGACAGGGGGCTGCAGATACGCAGTATTTT	CASSEGQGAADTQYF
.	TRBV27	TRBJ1-2	.	15	TGTGCCAGCAGCCCCAGAACATATGCTAACTATGGCTACACCTTC	CASSPRTYANYGYTF
.	TRBV14	TRBJ2-5	.	17	TGTGCCAGCAGCCCCAAGGTGACGGGAGTGTACCAAGAGACCCAGTACTTC	CASSPKVTGVYQETQYF
TRBD2	TRBV29-1	TRBJ2-7	once	14	TGCAGCGTTGGTGAGGGCGGGGGCTCCTACGAGCAGTACTTC	CSVGEGGGSYEQYF
.	TRBV6-6	TRBJ2-7	.	12	TGTGCCAGCAGACAGACAGCTTACGAGCAGTACTTC	CASRQTAYEQYF
TRBD2	TRBV9	TRBJ2-7	.	16	TGTGCCAGCAGCGTAGGGCTAGCGGGTTTCTCCTACGAGCAGTACTTC	CASSVGLAGFSYEQYF
.	TRBV28	TRBJ2-3	.	14	TGTGCCAGCAGTTTGCGGTGGGGCACAGATACGCAGTATTTT	CASSLRWGTDTQYF
.	TRBV30	TRBJ2-2	.	14	TGTGCCTGGAGGTGGCAGGGGAACACCGGGGAGCTGTTTTTT	CAWRWQGNTGELFF
.	TRBV6-6	TRBJ1-5	.	14	TGTGCCAGCACCAATTTTAACAACGATCGGCCCCAGCATTTT	CASTNFNNDRPQHF
TRBD2	TRBV6-5	TRBJ2-7	.	14	TGTGCCAGCCTGGGAGCGGGGAAGCCTAACGAGCAGTACTTC	CASLGAGKPNEQYF
TRBD1	TRBV9	TRBJ2-3	.	15	TGTGCCAGCAGCCCCCGGACAGGGGTGGAAGATACGCAGTATTTT	CASSPRTGVEDTQYF